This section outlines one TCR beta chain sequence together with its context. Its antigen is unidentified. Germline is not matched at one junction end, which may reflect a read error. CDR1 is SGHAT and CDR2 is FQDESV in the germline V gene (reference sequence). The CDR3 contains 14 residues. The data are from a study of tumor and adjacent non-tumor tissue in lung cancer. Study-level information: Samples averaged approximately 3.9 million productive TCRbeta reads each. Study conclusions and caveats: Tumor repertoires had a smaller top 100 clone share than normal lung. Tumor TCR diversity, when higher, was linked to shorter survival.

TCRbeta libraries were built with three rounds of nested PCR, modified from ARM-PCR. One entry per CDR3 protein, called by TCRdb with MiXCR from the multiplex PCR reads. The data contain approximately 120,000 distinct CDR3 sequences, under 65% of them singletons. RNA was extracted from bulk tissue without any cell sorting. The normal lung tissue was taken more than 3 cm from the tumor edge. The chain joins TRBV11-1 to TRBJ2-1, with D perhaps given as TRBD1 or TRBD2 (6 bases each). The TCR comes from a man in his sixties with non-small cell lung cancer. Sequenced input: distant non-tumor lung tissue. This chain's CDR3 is CASSFTGRQDEQFF. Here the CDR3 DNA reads TGTGCCAGCAGCTTCACCGGGAGACAGGATGAACAGTTCTTT.